The 10 T cell receptor beta chains reported below all come from one sample, sequenced in a study of beta chain features in type 1 diabetes. Expressed TCRB transcripts were sequenced because the isolated RNA had all been reverse transcribed beforehand. Profiled with immunoSEQ multiplex PCR; TCRdb holds only in-frame clones, not every one. The sample includes 450,000 to 550,000 clones, approximately 30% of them seen just once. Sequencing used naive CD4+ T cells from blood. Source of these receptors: a man aged 18 to 29 in good health.

The rearrangement links TRBV30 to TRBJ2-2; 10 bases map to TRBD2. Germline V gene sequence: CDR1 GTSNPN, CDR2 SVGIG (reference sequence). This CDR3 region has 14 residues. J was trimmed by 5 bases and V by 5 bases; bases with no gene match: 5. CDR3 amino acids: CAWSTSGTTGELFF. CDR3 DNA sequence: TGTGCCTGGTCTACTAGCGGGACAACCGGGGAGCTGTTTTTT.

This clone turned up a few times. The chain recombines TRBV27 with TRBJ2-5, with D maybe TRBD2 (5 bases). Trimming left V 5 bases short and J 3 bases short, with 19 bases between. The CDR3 has 16 residues. Germline CDR1 is MNHEY and CDR2 is SMNVEV (reference sequence). For the CDR3, the DNA is TGTGCCAGCAGTCCCCTGGGAACTAGGATAAAAGAGACCCAGTACTTC. Amino acid sequence: CASSPLGTRIKETQYF.

J is TRBJ2-5 and V is TRBV28; D remains ambiguous. V was shortened by 2 bases and J by 2 bases, with 12 bases between the two germline ends. CDR1 and CDR2 from the germline V gene are MDHEN and SYDVKM. The CDR3 covers 15 residues. CDR3 sequence reads: CASSLPLGQQETQYF. CDR3 nucleotide sequence: TGTGCCAGCAGTTTACCGCTCGGGCAACAAGAGACCCAGTACTTC.

The chain couples TRBV4-1 to TRBJ2-4, with unresolved D. The CDR3 contains 14 residues. V was pared by 4 bases and J by 0 bases, with 7 bases between. Germline-derived CDR1 and CDR2 are MGHRA and YSYEKL. As DNA, the CDR3 is TGCGCCAGCAGCCCTCCCGGAGCCAAAAACATTCAGTACTTC. Translation: CASSPPGAKNIQYF.

The rearrangement links TRBV7-9 to TRBJ2-7; the D is unclear. CDR3 length: 13 residues. V was shortened by 0 bases and J by 9 bases, with 12 bases between the two germline ends. Germline V gives CDR1 SEHNR, CDR2 FQNEAQ (reference sequence). CDR3 sequence (DNA): TGTGCCAGCAGCTTAGCGCAGTCAGCGCTGCAGTACTTC. Its translation: CASSLAQSALQYF.

In its sample, this clone was seen a few times. This chain joins TRBV7-2 and TRBJ2-7, with TRBD1 matching 9 bases. The CDR3 totals 15 residues. From germline, CDR1 is SGHTA and CDR2 FQGNSA. J gave up 3 bases and V 1 base, and 4 bases lay outside the gene matches. The CDR3 sequence is CASSLGGQGLYEQYF. CDR3 nucleotides: TGTGCCAGCAGCTTAGGAGGACAGGGGCTCTACGAGCAGTACTTC.

This clone was picked up a small number of times. V gene TRBV30 combines with J gene TRBJ2-6; 8 nucleotides align to TRBD1. The V gene's germline CDR1 is GTSNPN and CDR2 SVGIG (reference sequence). Trimming cost V 3 bases and J 0 bases; bases outside gene matches: 4. The CDR3 spans 16 residues. CDR3 DNA sequence: TGTGCCTGGAGAGGGACAGGCTACTCTGGGGCCAACGTCCTGACTTTC. Translated: CAWRGTGYSGANVLTF.

This clone has a handful of counts. The V gene is TRBV19, the J gene TRBJ2-3; D unresolved. The V gene lost 3 bases and the J gene lost 1 base, with 17 bases spanning the gap. Germline V gives CDR1 LNHDA, CDR2 SQIVND (reference sequence). This CDR3 has 17 residues. The chain's CDR3 is CASSIEKVSFGTDTQYF. In nucleotides, the CDR3 is TGTGCCAGTAGTATTGAGAAGGTATCCTTCGGCACAGATACGCAGTATTTT.

This chain uses TRBV6-6 with TRBJ2-6; D unclear. The CDR3 runs 15 residues. Trimming took 2 bases from V and 3 from J, leaving 8 bases between them. Germline CDR1 and CDR2: MNHNY and SVGAGI (reference sequence). The CDR3 spells CASSYPEGGANVLTF. CDR3 DNA: TGTGCCAGCAGTTACCCGGAAGGTGGGGCCAACGTCCTGACTTTC.

The table lists this clone with a few counts. This chain uses TRBV28 with TRBJ2-7; no firm D call. The CDR3 runs 10 residues. Trimming removed 5 bases at V and 7 bases at J, with 6 bases between. Germline V lookup: CDR1 MDHEN, CDR2 SYDVKM. The CDR3 DNA reads TGTGCCAGCAGTCGCTTGGAGCAGTACTTC. This translates into CASSRLEQYF. The full variable domain, its missing parts supplied by reference TRBV28 and TRBJ2-7, is DVKVTQSSRYLVKRTGEKVFLECVQDMDHENMFWYRQDPGLGLRLIYFSYDVKMKEKGDIPEGYSVSREKKERFSLILESASTNQTSMYLCASSRLEQYFGPGTRLTVT.